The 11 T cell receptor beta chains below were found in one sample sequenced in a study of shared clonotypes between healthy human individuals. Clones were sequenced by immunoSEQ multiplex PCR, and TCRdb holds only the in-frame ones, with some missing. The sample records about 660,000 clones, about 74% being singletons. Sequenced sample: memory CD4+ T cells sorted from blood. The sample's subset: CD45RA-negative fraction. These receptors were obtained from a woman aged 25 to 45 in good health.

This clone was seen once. CDR3 sequence: CASSLALGGRLEQYF. The CDR3 nucleotides read TGCGCCAGCAGCTTGGCCCTAGGGGGACGGCTCGAGCAGTACTTC. The chain employs TRBV5-1 and TRBJ2-7; TRBD1 might be the D (6 bases). Looked up from germline, CDR1 is SGHRS and CDR2 is YFSETQ. The CDR3 length is 15 residues. Trimming shortened V by 0 bases and J by 6 bases, and 16 bases separated the two germline ends.

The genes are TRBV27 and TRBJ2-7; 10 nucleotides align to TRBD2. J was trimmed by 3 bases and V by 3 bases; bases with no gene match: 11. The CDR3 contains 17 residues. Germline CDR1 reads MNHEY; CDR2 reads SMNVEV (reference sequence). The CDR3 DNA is TGTGCCAGCAGTTTGAGTCTAGCGGGAGACTACGGCTACGAGCAGTACTTC. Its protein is CASSLSLAGDYGYEQYF.

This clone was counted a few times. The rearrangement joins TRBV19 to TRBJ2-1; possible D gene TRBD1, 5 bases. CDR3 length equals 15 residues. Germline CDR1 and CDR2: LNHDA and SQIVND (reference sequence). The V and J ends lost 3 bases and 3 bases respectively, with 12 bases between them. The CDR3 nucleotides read TGTGCCAGTAGTATCAACAGGAAGCGCTACAATGAGCAGTTCTTC. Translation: CASSINRKRYNEQFF.

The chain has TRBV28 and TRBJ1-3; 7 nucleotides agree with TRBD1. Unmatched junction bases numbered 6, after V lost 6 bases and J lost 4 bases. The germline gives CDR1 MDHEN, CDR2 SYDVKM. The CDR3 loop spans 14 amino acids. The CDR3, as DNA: TGTGCCAGCAGCGCACAGGGGAAAGGAAACACCATATATTTT. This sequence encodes CASSAQGKGNTIYF.

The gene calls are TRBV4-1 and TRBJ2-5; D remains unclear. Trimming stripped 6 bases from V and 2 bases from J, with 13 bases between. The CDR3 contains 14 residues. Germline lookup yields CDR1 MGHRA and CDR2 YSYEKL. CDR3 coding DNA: TGCGCCAGCAGTGACGCGGCGGAGCAAGAGACCCAGTACTTC. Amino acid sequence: CASSDAAEQETQYF.

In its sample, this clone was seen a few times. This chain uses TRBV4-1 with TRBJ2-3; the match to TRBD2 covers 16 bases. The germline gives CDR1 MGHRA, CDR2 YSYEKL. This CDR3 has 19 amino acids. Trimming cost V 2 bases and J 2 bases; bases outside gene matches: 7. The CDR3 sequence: CASSQRPGLAGGYTDTQYF. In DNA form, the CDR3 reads TGCGCCAGCAGCCAACGACCGGGACTAGCGGGAGGGTACACAGATACGCAGTATTTT.

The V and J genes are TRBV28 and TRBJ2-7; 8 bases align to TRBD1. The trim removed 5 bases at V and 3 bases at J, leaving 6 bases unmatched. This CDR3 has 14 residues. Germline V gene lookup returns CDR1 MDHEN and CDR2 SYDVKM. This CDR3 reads CASSATGAGYEQYF. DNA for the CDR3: TGTGCCAGCAGTGCGACAGGGGCTGGCTACGAGCAGTACTTC.

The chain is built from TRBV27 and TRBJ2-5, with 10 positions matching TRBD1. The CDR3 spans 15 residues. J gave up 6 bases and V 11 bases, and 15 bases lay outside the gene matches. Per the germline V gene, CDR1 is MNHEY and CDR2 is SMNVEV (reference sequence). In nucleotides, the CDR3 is TGTGCCGTAGGGCACGGGGGACAGGGGATGAAGACCCAGTACTTC. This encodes CAVGHGGQGMKTQYF.

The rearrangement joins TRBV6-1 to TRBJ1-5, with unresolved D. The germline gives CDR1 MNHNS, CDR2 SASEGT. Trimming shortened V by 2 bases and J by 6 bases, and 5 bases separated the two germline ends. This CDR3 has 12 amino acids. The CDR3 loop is CASSEPGQPQHF. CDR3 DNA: TGTGCCAGCAGTGAACCAGGTCAGCCCCAGCATTTT.

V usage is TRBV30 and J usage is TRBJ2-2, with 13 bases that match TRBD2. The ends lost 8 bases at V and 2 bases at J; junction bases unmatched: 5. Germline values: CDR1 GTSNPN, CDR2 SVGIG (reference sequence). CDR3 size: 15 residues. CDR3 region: CARGLAGLNTGELFF. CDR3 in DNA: TGTGCCCGGGGACTAGCGGGGCTTAACACCGGGGAGCTGTTTTTT.

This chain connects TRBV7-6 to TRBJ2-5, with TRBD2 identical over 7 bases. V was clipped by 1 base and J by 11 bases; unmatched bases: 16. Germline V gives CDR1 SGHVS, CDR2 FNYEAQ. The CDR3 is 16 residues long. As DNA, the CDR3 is TGTGCCAGCAGCTTAGATAGTAGCGGGTACGGGACGATGCAGTACTTC. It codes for CASSLDSSGYGTMQYF. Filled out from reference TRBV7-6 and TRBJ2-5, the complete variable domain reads GAGVSQSPRYKVTKRGQDVALRCDPISGHVSLYWYRQALGQGPEFLTYFNYEAQQDKSGLPNDRFSAERPEGSISTLTIQRTEQRDSAMYRCASSLDSSGYGTMQYFGPGTRLLVL.